One TCR beta chain is described in this entry. Its matching antigen is unknown. MiXCR, applied by TCRdb to the 5' RACE reads, yields one record per CDR3 protein. The sample shows roughly 480,000 distinct CDR3 sequences, about 24% of them seen only once. This specimen belongs to a study of identical twins. Germline V gene lookup returns CDR1 SGHDN and CDR2 FVKESK. V dropped 1 base and J dropped 3 bases, with 9 bases sitting between them. This CDR3 region has 14 residues. General observations from the study: Whereas memory repertoires showed no such difference, abundant cord blood beta clonotypes carried fewer insertions. Potential partial confounding of zero-insertion analyses by invariant MAIT and iNKT cells was noted.

The same sample was also used in a study of T cells expressing NK-cell markers. As that study records: Expanded NKG2C+ T cell clones had unclear HCMV specificity.

The TCR was taken from a woman aged 18 to 35 in good health. Sequencing was carried out using CD4+ T cells sorted from blood. The chain combines TRBV14 with TRBJ2-5; D unresolved. CDR3 coding DNA: TGTGCCAGCAGCCAAGTTGGTCGGGAAGAGACCCAGTACTTC. It specifies CASSQVGREETQYF.